The TCR beta chain described here comes from a study of OX40 agonist ivuxolimab in advanced cancers. Overall study findings and caveats: Also present in some nonresponders was a low level of normalized T-cell clonal expansion.

As to this clone: Its antigen is unknown.

Measured with immunoSEQ multiplex PCR; TCRdb has only the in-frame clones, and not every one. The data show tens of thousands of clones, just under 85% seen once. Germline V gene lookup returns CDR1 SGHTA and CDR2 FQGTGA. The CDR3 is 14 amino acids. Trimming left V 5 bases short and J 3 bases short, with 12 bases between. The rearrangement links TRBV7-3 to TRBJ2-3; D may be TRBD2 (6 bases). This clonotype was obtained from an adult with an advanced solid tumor such as melanoma, head and neck, liver or kidney cancer. This specimen was CD4+ or CD8+ T cells sorted from blood, taken in a trial of the OX40 agonist ivuxolimab. Here the CDR3 DNA reads TGTGCCAGCAGCCCTCTCGGGAGAACAGATACGCAGTATTTT. Protein sequence: CASSPLGRTDTQYF.